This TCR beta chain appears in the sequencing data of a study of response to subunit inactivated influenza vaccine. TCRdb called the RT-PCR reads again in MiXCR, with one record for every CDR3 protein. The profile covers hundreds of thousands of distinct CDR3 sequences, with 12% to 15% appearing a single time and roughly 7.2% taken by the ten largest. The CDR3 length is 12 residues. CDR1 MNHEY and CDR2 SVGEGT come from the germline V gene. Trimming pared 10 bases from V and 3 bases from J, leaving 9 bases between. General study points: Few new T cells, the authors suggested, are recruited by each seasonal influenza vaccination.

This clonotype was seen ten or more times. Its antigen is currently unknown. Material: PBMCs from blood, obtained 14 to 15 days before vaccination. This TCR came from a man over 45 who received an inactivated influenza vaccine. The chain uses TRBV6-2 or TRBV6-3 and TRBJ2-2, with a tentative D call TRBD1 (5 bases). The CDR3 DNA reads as TGTGCCACCCAGGGTGACACCGGGGAGCTGTTTTTT. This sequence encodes CATQGDTGELFF.